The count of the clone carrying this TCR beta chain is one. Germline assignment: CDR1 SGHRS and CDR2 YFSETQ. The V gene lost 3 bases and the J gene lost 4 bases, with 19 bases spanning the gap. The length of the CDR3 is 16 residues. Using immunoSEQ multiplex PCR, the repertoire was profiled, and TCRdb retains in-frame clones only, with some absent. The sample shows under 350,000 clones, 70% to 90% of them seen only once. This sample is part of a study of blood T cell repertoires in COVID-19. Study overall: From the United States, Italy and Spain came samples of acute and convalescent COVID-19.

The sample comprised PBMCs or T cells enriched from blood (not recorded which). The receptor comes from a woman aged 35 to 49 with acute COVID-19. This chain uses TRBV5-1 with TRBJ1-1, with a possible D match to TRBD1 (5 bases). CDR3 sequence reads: CASSSQLQESGTEAFF. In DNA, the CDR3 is TGCGCCAGCAGCTCCCAGTTACAGGAATCGGGCACTGAAGCTTTCTTT.